The 23 T cell receptor beta chains given below trace back to one sample, sequenced in a study of T cell responses to AZD1222 COVID-19 vaccine (dated by TCRdb to the early 2020s). Libraries were made using the immunoSEQ multiplex PCR assay. The immuneACCESS repertoire file appears here via TCRdb, limited to in-frame rearrangements. These files lack a portion of the clones; in checked studies, under half of the deficit traces to unresolved V genes, and the cause of the others is not known. The sample data list 170,000 or so clones, and 85% to 95% of these were observed just once. Approximately 0.97% of the sample is in the top ten clones. The time point label, read with the paper, signifies: baseline before first vaccination. Sequences were derived from peripheral blood, sampled on day 0 of AZD1222 vaccination. The source is an adult in good health.

This chain uses TRBV5-4 with TRBJ2-3, with D possibly being TRBD2 (5 bases). The CDR3 spans 15 residues. V lost 4 bases and J lost 2, with 14 bases in between. CDR1 is SGHNT, CDR2 YYREEE, per germline (reference sequence). CDR3: CASSTALGLTDTQYF. Written as DNA, the CDR3 is TGTGCCAGCAGCACCGCACTAGGTCTCACAGATACGCAGTATTTT.

The chain uses TRBV19 and TRBJ1-5; 7 bases are a match to TRBD1. The V gene end was trimmed by 11 bases and the J gene end by 1 base; junction bases not matched to a gene: 8. CDR3 length equals 14 residues. Per germline, CDR1 LNHDA and CDR2 SQIVND (reference sequence). The CDR3: CASEQGSSNQPQHF. DNA for the CDR3: TGTGCCTCAGAACAGGGGAGCAGCAATCAGCCCCAGCATTTT.

The rearrangement joins TRBV20-1 to TRBJ1-1, with 8 bases fitting TRBD1. CDR1 is DFQATT and CDR2 is SNEGSKA in the germline V gene (reference sequence). The V gene end was trimmed by 6 bases and the J gene end by 7 bases; junction bases not matched to a gene: 4. The CDR3 is made up of 11 amino acids. The CDR3 DNA sequence: TGCAGTGCACAGGGGGGGATTGAAGCTTTCTTT. It encodes CSAQGGIEAFF.

In DNA, the CDR3 is TGTGCCAGCTCGCGAGGCAGGGAAGAGACCCAGTACTTC. Amino acids: CASSRGREETQYF. The chain employs TRBV18 and TRBJ2-5; a possible D gene is TRBD1 (5 bases). Germline V gives CDR1 KGHSH, CDR2 LQKENI. Trimming removed 6 bases at V and 3 bases at J, with 11 bases between. The CDR3 runs 13 residues. Complete variable domain (other parts from reference TRBV18 and TRBJ2-5): NAGVMQNPRHLVRRRGQEARLRCSPMKGHSHVYWYRQLPEEGLKFMVYLQKENIIDESGMPKERFSAEFPKEGPSILRIQQVVRGDSAAYFCASSRGREETQYFGPGTRLLVL.

The chain is built from TRBV30 and TRBJ1-2; D ambiguous. CDR3 length: 15 amino acids. Germline V CDR1 and CDR2: GTSNPN, SVGIG (reference sequence). Deletions cut 0 bases from V and 3 bases from J, with 14 bases between. The CDR3 loop is CAWSVADGPYYGYTF. The CDR3 DNA reads TGTGCCTGGAGTGTAGCGGACGGGCCCTACTATGGCTACACCTTC.

The chain uses TRBV11-2 and TRBJ2-7; D is ambiguous. From germline, CDR1 is SGHAT and CDR2 FQNNGV. Trimming cost V 1 base and J 2 bases, with 3 bases left between them. CDR3 length: 12 amino acids. The CDR3 DNA reads as TGTGCCAGCAGCTTAGGGGCCTACGAGCAGTACTTC. This encodes CASSLGAYEQYF.

This clone came up once. This rearrangement joins TRBV4-2 to TRBJ2-7, with D unresolved. The CDR3 length is 16 residues. The V end lost 0 bases, the J end lost 0 bases, and 12 bases lay between the germline ends. CDR1 LGHNA and CDR2 YNFKEQ come from the germline V gene. The CDR3 loop is CASSQDPVQPSYEQYF. CDR3 coding DNA: TGTGCCAGCAGCCAAGATCCCGTCCAACCCTCCTACGAGCAGTACTTC.

This clone has only one observation. The V gene is TRBV27, the J gene TRBJ1-5; 10 nucleotides align to TRBD1. The length of the CDR3 is 13 residues. V lost 10 bases, J lost 6 bases, and 6 bases stayed unmatched. Germline V gives CDR1 MNHEY, CDR2 SMNVEV (reference sequence). The CDR3 reads CATRGTGAQPQHF. The CDR3 nucleotides read TGTGCCACGCGAGGGACAGGGGCTCAGCCCCAGCATTTT.

V is TRBV2 and J is TRBJ1-1, with D possibly TRBD1 on 6 matching bases. V was shortened by 4 bases and J by 8 bases, with 11 bases between the two germline ends. CDR1 and CDR2 (germline): SNHLY, FYNNEI. This CDR3 contains 12 residues. CDR3 nucleotide sequence: TGTGCCAGCAGTGTCACAGGGACGGAAGCTTTCTTT. Protein sequence: CASSVTGTEAFF.

The rearrangement joins TRBV6-2 or TRBV6-3 to TRBJ1-5; D remains ambiguous. Germline V lookup: CDR1 MNHEY, CDR2 SVGEGT. Trimming removed 2 bases from V and 3 bases from J, with 8 bases in between. This CDR3 spans 14 amino acids. CDR3 nucleotide sequence: TGTGCCAGCAGTTACACCAGCTTCAATCAGCCCCAGCATTTT. This codes for CASSYTSFNQPQHF.

The CDR3 here is CATSRENGGQSSYNEQFF. DNA of the CDR3: TGTGCCACCAGCAGAGAGAATGGGGGACAGAGCTCCTACAATGAGCAGTTCTTC. V and J are TRBV15 and TRBJ2-1, with 7 bases that match TRBD1. In germline, CDR1 is LNHNV, CDR2 YYDKDF (reference sequence). V dropped 0 bases and J dropped 0; count of bases not matched to a gene: 8. The CDR3 has 18 residues. The full variable domain, with the rest looked up from reference TRBV15 and TRBJ2-1, is DAMVIQNPRYQVTQFGKPVTLSCSQTLNHNVMYWYQQKSSQAPKLLFHYYDKDFNNEADTPDNFQSRRPNTSFCFLDIRSPGLGDTAMYLCATSRENGGQSSYNEQFFGPGTRLTVL.

The V gene is TRBV6-2 or TRBV6-3, the J gene TRBJ2-1; a possible D gene is TRBD1 (6 bases). The CDR3 length is 15 residues. Germline V gene data show CDR1 as MNHEY and CDR2 as SVGEGT. Between the trimmed V and J ends, which lost 4 bases and 5 bases, there was a span of 15 bases. The CDR3 protein is CASSSPMTGNNEQFF. The CDR3 nucleotides read TGTGCCAGCAGTTCCCCGATGACAGGCAACAATGAGCAGTTCTTC.

This sequence joins TRBV2 and TRBJ2-7, with D unresolved. Trimming took off 4 bases at V and 6 bases at J, with 16 bases between the two ends. CDR3 size: 14 residues. The germline CDR1 and CDR2 sequences are SNHLY and FYNNEI. CDR3 sequence (DNA): TGTGCCAGCAGTGCCCGGGTCTCCGGCGGCGAGCAGTACTTC. It encodes CASSARVSGGEQYF.

The rearrangement uses TRBV5-4 and TRBJ1-6, with D possibly matching TRBD1 (5 bases). Germline V lookup: CDR1 SGHNT, CDR2 YYREEE (reference sequence). Deletions cut 0 bases from V and 10 bases from J, with 14 bases between. The CDR3 length is 15 residues. The CDR3 region has the DNA TGTGCCAGCAGCTTGGATCGGGGGGAACAGTCACCCCTCCACTTT. Amino acids: CASSLDRGEQSPLHF. Variable domain in full (rest from reference TRBV5-4 and TRBJ1-6): ETGVTQSPTHLIKTRGQQVTLRCSSQSGHNTVSWYQQALGQGPQFIFQYYREEENGRGNFPPRFSGLQFPNYSSELNVNALELDDSALYLCASSLDRGEQSPLHFGNGTRLTVT.

The chain is built from TRBV3-1 (or the pseudogene TRBV3-2) and TRBJ1-3; D is unclear. CDR3 length equals 14 residues. Trimming removed 0 bases at V and 8 bases at J, with 11 bases between. Germline V gene data show CDR1 as LGHDT and CDR2 as YNNKEL (reference sequence). CDR3 loop: CASSQEGGRDTIYF. The CDR3 DNA follows: TGTGCCAGCAGCCAAGAGGGTGGACGAGACACCATATATTTT.

This clone was observed a single time. This sequence joins TRBV5-1 and TRBJ1-1; 7 bases align to TRBD1. Trimming at V came to 1 base and at J to 4 bases, leaving 10 bases not matched to a gene. The CDR3 is made up of 16 amino acids. Germline lookup yields CDR1 SGHRS and CDR2 YFSETQ. The CDR3 DNA reads TGCGCCAGCAGCTTGTGGCCTCAGGGGGGAGGCACTGAAGCTTTCTTT. This codes for CASSLWPQGGGTEAFF.

The rearrangement links TRBV5-1 to TRBJ1-2; the D is unclear. Germline V gene data show CDR1 as SGHRS and CDR2 as YFSETQ. V was clipped by 0 bases and J by 5 bases, with 11 bases between them. This CDR3 is built from 14 residues. DNA of the CDR3: TGCGCCAGCAGCTTGGCTGGGCTGGGATATGGCTACACCTTC. Amino acids: CASSLAGLGYGYTF.

The genes are TRBV11-3 and TRBJ1-2, with D possibly TRBD1 on 6 matching bases. Germline CDR1 is SGHNT and CDR2 is YENEEA. Trimming stripped 5 bases from V and 3 bases from J, with 25 bases between. This CDR3 has 18 residues. The CDR3 spells CASSRANRDSGRDYGYTF. In nucleotides, the CDR3 is TGTGCCAGCAGCCGGGCTAACAGGGACTCCGGGAGGGACTATGGCTACACCTTC.

There are a few counts of this clone. This chain joins TRBV5-1 and TRBJ2-7, with 7 bases that match TRBD2. Unmatched junction bases numbered 12, after V lost 4 bases and J lost 2 bases. This CDR3 is built from 16 residues. From germline, CDR1 is SGHRS and CDR2 YFSETQ. The CDR3: CASSPHFPSGAYEQYF. CDR3 DNA: TGCGCCAGCAGCCCCCATTTTCCTAGCGGAGCCTACGAGCAGTACTTC.

The V and J genes are TRBV9 and TRBJ2-1; 10 bases agree with TRBD1. Germline loops: CDR1 SGDLS, CDR2 YYNGEE. The CDR3 spans 16 residues. The V and J ends lost 0 bases and 7 bases, in that order; junction bases with no gene match: 7. DNA for the CDR3: TGTGCCAGCAGCGTAGCGTGGGACAGGGGACTTAATGAGCAGTTCTTC. Its protein is CASSVAWDRGLNEQFF.

The rearrangement joins TRBV5-1 to TRBJ2-3; 11 nucleotides align to TRBD2. The CDR3 is 15 amino acids. The junction had 5 bases not matched to a gene; V was cut back by 4 bases and J by 4 bases. CDR1 and CDR2 (germline): SGHRS, YFSETQ. The CDR3 sequence is CASSTGLAGPDTQYF. The CDR3 bases are TGCGCCAGCAGCACCGGACTAGCGGGCCCAGATACGCAGTATTTT.

V gene TRBV5-6 combines with J gene TRBJ1-1, with 8 bases aligning to TRBD1. Germline V gene data show CDR1 as SGHDT and CDR2 as YYEEEE. The J segment lost 11 bases and the V segment lost 1 base, leaving 7 bases of the junction unmatched. This CDR3 is 13 amino acids long. The CDR3 DNA reads TGTGCCAGCAGCTTGCGGACAGGGTTATCGGCTTTCTTT. Amino acid sequence: CASSLRTGLSAFF. Drawing the rest from reference TRBV5-6 and TRBJ1-1, the complete variable domain is DAGVTQSPTHLIKTRGQQVTLRCSPKSGHDTVSWYQQALGQGPQFIFQYYEEEERQRGNFPDRFSGHQFPNYSSELNVNALLLGDSALYLCASSLRTGLSAFFGQGTRLTVV.

The V gene is TRBV30, the J gene TRBJ1-6, with 7 bases lining up with TRBD1. The CDR3 has 14 residues. Per the germline V gene, CDR1 is GTSNPN and CDR2 is SVGIG (reference sequence). Germline trimming cut 4 bases from V and 10 bases from J; bases unmatched to any gene: 10. CDR3 DNA: TGTGCCTGGATCCGACAGGGCTTCGGGTCACCCCTCCACTTT. Translation: CAWIRQGFGSPLHF.